The T cell receptor (beta chain) described here comes from a study of blood T cell repertoires in COVID-19. About the research overall: T cells, B-cell-depleted T cells, or PBMCs supplied cDNA or gDNA.

This table comes from immunoSEQ multiplex PCR, and its TCRdb copy is limited to in-frame clones, with some not included. Here the sample spans about 74,000 clones, roughly 86% being singletons. Germline CDR1 reads MNHEY; CDR2 reads SMNVEV (reference sequence). The V end was cut by 1 base, the J end by 5 bases, with 20 bases between. The CDR3 covers 17 residues. Specimen: peripheral blood. The clonotype was recovered from a man in his 70s with acute or convalescent COVID-19. The genes are TRBV27 and TRBJ1-1; D possibly corresponds to TRBD1 (6 bases). The CDR3 DNA sequence: TGTGCCAGCAGTTTATTGGTTCGAAGGGGGGGAGTGACTGAAGCTTTCTTT. Its protein product is CASSLLVRRGGVTEAFF.